Each of the 21 T cell receptor beta chains below was sequenced from the same sample in a study of blood T cell repertoires in COVID-19. Measured with immunoSEQ multiplex PCR; TCRdb has only the in-frame clones, and not every one. The table records 35,000 to 50,000 clones, roughly 84% of them present only once. Sequencing was done on a sample of peripheral blood. Source of these receptors: a man between 45 and 60 years old with active or convalescent COVID-19.

The rearrangement uses TRBV29-1 and TRBJ1-1; possibly TRBD1 for D (5 bases). CDR1 SQVTM and CDR2 ANQGSEA come from the germline V gene. This CDR3 has 13 residues. V lost 5 bases and J 0 bases, leaving 10 bases between the germline ends. CDR3: CSVRQPLNTEAFF. The DNA of the CDR3 is TGCAGCGTTAGACAGCCCCTGAACACTGAAGCTTTCTTT.

The chain joins TRBV9 to TRBJ2-1, with D possibly TRBD1 on 6 matching bases. Trimming took off 3 bases at V and 5 bases at J, with 12 bases between the two ends. This CDR3 region has 14 residues. Germline values: CDR1 SGDLS, CDR2 YYNGEE. The CDR3 protein is CASSDTQGNNEQFF. CDR3 nucleotides: TGTGCCAGCAGCGATACCCAGGGGAACAATGAGCAGTTCTTC.

The chain combines TRBV3-1 (or the pseudogene TRBV3-2) with TRBJ2-2; weak D call: TRBD2 (6 bases). The CDR3 length is 13 residues. Germline CDR1 LGHDT, CDR2 YNNKEL (reference sequence). V lost 3 bases, J lost 4 bases, and 6 bases lay in between. CDR3 coding DNA: TGTGCCAGCAGCCAGGGGGGCACCGGGGAGCTGTTTTTT. Its protein is CASSQGGTGELFF.

The V and J genes are TRBV5-6 and TRBJ1-6; perhaps TRBD1 as D (6 bases). V lost 4 bases to trimming and J lost 0 bases, with 14 bases between them. The CDR3 runs 17 residues. Germline V gene sequence: CDR1 SGHDT, CDR2 YYEEEE. Written as DNA, the CDR3 is TGTGCCAGCAGCCCCAGACAGGACCGCTCCTATAATTCACCCCTCCACTTT. Protein sequence: CASSPRQDRSYNSPLHF.

Written as DNA, the CDR3 is TGTGCCAGCAGTCCCCCCGTGGGTTTCATAGGGACAGGGACCGGGGAGCTGTTTTTT. It translates to CASSPPVGFIGTGTGELFF. This chain joins TRBV6-6 and TRBJ2-2, with 9 bases matching TRBD1. V gave up 5 bases and J gave up 5 bases; unmatched junction bases: 18. Germline assignment: CDR1 MNHNY and CDR2 SVGAGI (reference sequence). This CDR3 comprises 19 residues.

The genes are TRBV7-6 and TRBJ2-2; 7 bases match TRBD2. The germline V gene has CDR1 SGHVS and CDR2 FNYEAQ. V was clipped by 3 bases and J by 6 bases; unmatched bases: 7. The CDR3 extends over 15 amino acids. The CDR3 DNA reads TGTGCCAGCAGCTTCCCGGGAGGAGGGTCCGGGGAGCTGTTTTTT. Amino acid sequence: CASSFPGGGSGELFF.

The table lists this clone with a few counts. The chain couples TRBV3-1 (or the pseudogene TRBV3-2) to TRBJ1-6; no clear D gene. The V gene's germline CDR1 is LGHDT and CDR2 YNNKEL (reference sequence). The CDR3 is 14 residues long. Trimming shortened V by 3 bases and J by 9 bases, and 12 bases separated the two germline ends. Here the CDR3 reads CASSHGSRGSPLHF. CDR3 coding DNA: TGTGCCAGCAGCCACGGCAGTCGGGGTTCACCCCTCCACTTT.

The chain has TRBV5-1 and TRBJ1-2, with unresolved D. V gave up 5 bases and J gave up 0 bases, with 8 bases separating them. CDR1 is SGHRS and CDR2 is YFSETQ in the germline V gene. The CDR3 sequence is 13 residues long. The CDR3 nucleotides are TGCGCCAGCAGTGACTTAACTAACTATGGCTACACCTTC. Protein product: CASSDLTNYGYTF.

This clone was picked up a small number of times. This chain joins TRBV3-1 (or the pseudogene TRBV3-2) and TRBJ1-5; 10 positions agree with TRBD1. CDR1 and CDR2 (germline): LGHDT, YNNKEL (reference sequence). The CDR3 runs 14 residues. V lost 4 bases to trimming and J lost 7 bases; unmatched junction nucleotides: 4. The CDR3 spells CASSPDRGQQPQHF. CDR3 sequence (DNA): TGTGCCAGCAGCCCAGACAGGGGGCAACAGCCCCAGCATTTT.

The chain recombines TRBV27 with TRBJ1-1; D possibly corresponds to TRBD1 (5 bases). The length of the CDR3 is 15 residues. Trimming shortened V by 2 bases and J by 7 bases, and 17 bases separated the two germline ends. Germline V gene data show CDR1 as MNHEY and CDR2 as SMNVEV (reference sequence). CDR3 nucleotides: TGTGCCAGCAGTTTAAGAGCAGGGAATGCGAATGAAGCTTTCTTT. This encodes CASSLRAGNANEAFF.

The V gene is TRBV12-5, the J gene TRBJ2-3; D is ambiguous. With 3 bases removed from V and 0 bases from J, the gap between germline ends came to 7 bases. CDR1 is LGHNT, CDR2 FRNRAP, per germline. This CDR3 spans 14 amino acids. DNA for the CDR3: TGTGCTAGTGGTTTCGGGTCTAGCACAGATACGCAGTATTTT. It is translated as CASGFGSSTDTQYF. The full variable domain, rest sourced from reference TRBV12-5 and TRBJ2-3, is DARVTQTPRHKVTEMGQEVTMRCQPILGHNTVFWYRQTMMQGLELLAYFRNRAPLDDSGMPKDRFSAEMPDATLATLKIQPSEPRDSAVYFCASGFGSSTDTQYFGPGTRLTVL.

This chain joins TRBV10-1 and TRBJ2-7, with TRBD1 matching 9 bases. Germline V gene data show CDR1 as WNHNN and CDR2 as SYGVQD (reference sequence). The CDR3 has 12 amino acids. J lost 3 bases, V lost 11 bases, and 5 bases had no gene match. The CDR3 DNA sequence: TGCGCCGTCCGGGACAGGGTCTACGAGCAGTACTTC. It yields the protein CAVRDRVYEQYF.

The sample holds one count of this clone. At one boundary the junction diverges from the germline segment, which might be a read error. The J gene is TRBJ2-2, the V gene TRBV6-4, with 7 positions matching TRBD1. This CDR3 contains 17 residues. Germline V lookup: CDR1 MRHNA, CDR2 SNTAGT. CDR3 region: CASSDSNPGGWDRGAVF. The DNA for the CDR3 is TGTGCCAGCAGTGACTCAAATCCAGGGGGATGGGACCGGGGAGCTGTTTTT.

This clone was counted only a few times. The chain recombines TRBV5-6 with TRBJ2-7; D possibly corresponds to TRBD2 (7 bases). From germline, CDR1 is SGHDT and CDR2 YYEEEE. With 2 bases removed from V and 7 bases from J, the gap between germline ends came to 19 bases. The CDR3 covers 15 residues. Written as DNA, the CDR3 is TGTGCCAGCAGCTTCCCCGGGGGGCTAAGTCGGGAGCAGTACTTC. The encoded protein is CASSFPGGLSREQYF.

This clone appeared a single time. The chain has TRBV4-1 and TRBJ2-3; D might be TRBD2 (5 bases). Germline-derived CDR1 and CDR2 are MGHRA and YSYEKL. Between the trimmed V and J ends, which lost 0 bases and 0 bases, there was a span of 10 bases. The CDR3 totals 16 residues. CDR3 DNA: TGCGCCAGCAGCCAAGATCGGGAACTTAGCACAGATACGCAGTATTTT. It translates to CASSQDRELSTDTQYF.

This clone was counted between two and nine times. The genes are TRBV18 and TRBJ2-1; 10 positions match TRBD1. In germline, CDR1 is KGHSH, CDR2 LQKENI. This CDR3 contains 16 residues. J gave up 3 bases and V 0 bases, and 2 bases lay outside the gene matches. CDR3 amino acids: CASSPPWDRGYNEQFF. Here the CDR3 DNA reads TGTGCCAGCTCACCACCGTGGGACAGGGGCTACAATGAGCAGTTCTTC. Full variable domain (outside the CDR3, taken from reference TRBV18 and TRBJ2-1): NAGVMQNPRHLVRRRGQEARLRCSPMKGHSHVYWYRQLPEEGLKFMVYLQKENIIDESGMPKERFSAEFPKEGPSILRIQQVVRGDSAAYFCASSPPWDRGYNEQFFGPGTRLTVL.

V gene TRBV14 combines with J gene TRBJ2-3; TRBD1 might be the D (6 bases). This CDR3 region has 15 residues. Germline CDR1 is SGHDN and CDR2 is FVKESK. Trimming left V 3 bases short and J 5 bases short, with 15 bases between. The CDR3 here is CASSHFDRKEDTQYF. CDR3 nucleotide sequence: TGTGCCAGCAGCCATTTTGACAGGAAGGAAGATACGCAGTATTTT. The full variable domain, its missing parts supplied by reference TRBV14 and TRBJ2-3, is EAGVTQFPSHSVIEKGQTVTLRCDPISGHDNLYWYRRVMGKEIKFLLHFVKESKQDESGMPNNRFLAERTGGTYSTLKVQPAELEDSGVYFCASSHFDRKEDTQYFGPGTRLTVL.

The rearrangement joins TRBV9 to TRBJ1-6; 10 nucleotides align to TRBD1. CDR1 is SGDLS and CDR2 is YYNGEE in the germline V gene. The CDR3 is 15 amino acids. J gave up 8 bases and V 3 bases, and 5 bases lay outside the gene matches. The CDR3 loop is CASSALGTGDSPLHF. CDR3 bases: TGTGCCAGCAGCGCTCTCGGGACAGGGGATTCACCCCTCCACTTT.

The chain is built from TRBV4-1 and TRBJ2-3; unclear D gene. CDR1 and CDR2 (germline): MGHRA, YSYEKL. The CDR3 sequence is 13 residues long. The V end was cut by 3 bases, the J end by 3 bases, with 7 bases between. Written as DNA, the CDR3 is TGCGCCAGCAGCCAGGAAGCGACAGATACGCAGTATTTT. Its protein is CASSQEATDTQYF.

The chain is built from TRBV6-5 and TRBJ2-2; the D gene is possibly TRBD1 (6 bases). V was clipped by 5 bases and J by 6 bases, with 10 bases between them. Germline V CDR1 and CDR2: MNHEY, SVGAGI. The CDR3 spans 13 residues. The CDR3 region has the DNA TGTGCCAGCAGTCCCAGGGGTGCCGGGGAGCTGTTTTTT. It translates to CASSPRGAGELFF.

The chain links TRBV3-1 (or the pseudogene TRBV3-2) to TRBJ1-6; D is unclear. The V gene lost 5 bases and the J gene lost 7 bases, with 15 bases spanning the gap. The CDR3 is 15 amino acids. From germline, CDR1 is LGHDT and CDR2 YNNKEL (reference sequence). The DNA of the CDR3 is TGTGCCAGCAGCGGGAGGCAGTCCACAAATTCACCCCTCCACTTT. Encoded protein: CASSGRQSTNSPLHF.